This T cell receptor (beta chain) was sequenced during a study of cytomegalovirus exposure and HLA in healthy donors. Regarding the study as a whole: Over 150 TCR beta chains were listed as cytomegalovirus-associated. For most subjects, TCR beta sequences were reported to predict HLA-A and HLA-B alleles with accuracy.

The CDR3 runs 15 residues. In germline, CDR1 is ENHRY, CDR2 SYGVKD. V was pared by 11 bases and J by 5 bases, with 22 bases between. To note about this clone: What it recognizes is unknown.

The PCR had 60 Vbeta and 13 Jbeta primers. Here immunoSEQ multiplex PCR was the method, and the copy in TCRdb shows in-frame clones only, minus some. The sample contains 90,000 to 140,000 clones, 76% of which appear only once. The donors, nominally healthy at sampling, likely had unrecorded immune exposures. The sample was PBMCs. The gene calls are TRBV10-3 and TRBJ2-1; TRBD1 is a possible D gene (9 bases). The source of this sequence is a man aged 35 to 55 in good health and CMV-seropositive. CDR3 protein: CAGTGGRGGNNEQFF. The DNA for the CDR3 is TGTGCCGGCACAGGGGGCCGGGGGGGTAACAATGAGCAGTTCTTC.